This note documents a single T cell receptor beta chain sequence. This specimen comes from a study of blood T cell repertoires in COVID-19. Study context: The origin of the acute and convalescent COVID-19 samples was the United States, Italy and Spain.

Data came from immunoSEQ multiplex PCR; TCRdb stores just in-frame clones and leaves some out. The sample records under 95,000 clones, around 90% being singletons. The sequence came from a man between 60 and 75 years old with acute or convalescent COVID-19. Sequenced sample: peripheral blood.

CDR3 region: CASSSPGTSTDTQYF. The CDR3 bases are TGTGCCAGCAGTTCTCCCGGGACTAGTACGGATACGCAGTATTTT. The rearrangement joins TRBV6-5 to TRBJ2-3; 8 bases fit TRBD2. Germline values: CDR1 MNHEY, CDR2 SVGAGI. Losses at the gene ends were 4 bases for V and 6 bases for J; bases not matched to a gene: 9. The CDR3 covers 15 residues.